This T cell receptor (beta chain) was sequenced during a study of OX40 agonist ivuxolimab in advanced cancers. Regarding the research as a whole: Ivuxolimab, which targeted the costimulatory receptor OX40 (CD134), was an agonistic, fully human IgG2 monoclonal antibody. The dose-escalation cohort was roughly 83% male with a mean age of about 54 years, ranging from roughly 23 to 90. The paper reports the monotherapy dose-escalation portion (N of about 47 patients) of the phase I ivuxolimab trial. Partial responses were achieved by three dose-escalation patients, of whom one had hepatocellular carcinoma and two had cutaneous melanoma. Patients were allowed to have had prior anti-PD-1, anti-PD-L1 or anti-CTLA-4 therapy, and 30% to 40% of the dose-escalation patients had been treated with checkpoint inhibitors. Intravenous ivuxolimab was administered to patients every 2 weeks at six dose levels: 0.01, 0.1, 0.3, 1.5, 3 and 10 mg/kg. Peripheral TCRbeta sequencing aimed to test whether ivuxolimab altered TCR sequence diversity and caused clonal T-cell expansion. Of the roughly 51 patients in dose escalation, about 20 had hepatocellular carcinoma, roughly 15 had melanoma, 9 had renal cell carcinoma and 9 had head and neck cancer. On the study overall, not on this receptor specifically: The antigen specificity of the peripheral T cells that underwent clonal expansion was not determined. On average, CD8+ T cells showed more expanded clones than CD4+ T cells after ivuxolimab. At doses from 0.1 to 3.0 mg/kg, clonal expansion was seen in both CD4+ and CD8+ blood T cells between baseline and week 6. Low levels of normalized T-cell clonal expansion were also seen in some nonresponding patients. Partial responders in the 0.1-3.0 mg/kg groups had among the lowest normalized peripheral clonal expansion, especially among CD8+ T cells.

Regarding this clone: Its antigen is not yet known. Within one base of it there is no much larger clone, and no base qualities were kept.

The trial excluded patients who had a history of autoimmune disease or who were on systemic immunosuppression. Peripheral blood for TCR sequencing was collected from all dose cohorts at baseline, on cycle 4 day 1, and on cycle 7 day 1. Samples came from an open-label, multicenter, first-in-human phase I dose-escalation trial of ivuxolimab. Adults with locally advanced or metastatic melanoma, renal cell, hepatocellular, or head and neck squamous cell carcinoma were enrolled in the trial. Before TCR sequencing, CD4+ T cells and CD8+ T cells were sorted from peripheral blood as separate populations. To sequence the TCRbeta CDR3 region, genomic DNA was isolated from the sorted cells. The immunoSEQ Assay was used for sequencing of TCRbeta CDR3 regions. The table comes from immuneACCESS by way of TCRdb, which keeps in-frame sequences with V and J called. Part of the clones is missing from these tables; in studies checked, under half for an unresolved V gene and the rest for unknown reasons. The sample includes 25,000 to 35,000 clones, with 70% to 90% observed a single time. The ten top clones hold about two fifths of the sample.

At the junction V is shortened by 5 bases and J by 0 bases, with 14 bases in between. CDR1 and CDR2 were assigned from the germline V gene as SGHTA and FQGNSA. The CDR3 measures 15 amino acids from cysteine to phenylalanine. Of all the DNA, just the CDR3 is kept, 45 bases in frame from base 1. This receptor was obtained from an adult with an advanced solid tumor such as melanoma, head and neck, liver or kidney cancer. The sequencing here drew on CD4+ or CD8+ T cells sorted from blood, taken in a trial of the OX40 agonist ivuxolimab. The chain links TRBV7-2 with TRBJ2-7; tentative D gene TRBD2, with 5 bases matching. The CDR3 is CASSTSSGYSYEQYF. The DNA sequence is given as TGTGCCAGCAGCACATCGAGCGGTTACTCCTACGAGCAGTACTTC.